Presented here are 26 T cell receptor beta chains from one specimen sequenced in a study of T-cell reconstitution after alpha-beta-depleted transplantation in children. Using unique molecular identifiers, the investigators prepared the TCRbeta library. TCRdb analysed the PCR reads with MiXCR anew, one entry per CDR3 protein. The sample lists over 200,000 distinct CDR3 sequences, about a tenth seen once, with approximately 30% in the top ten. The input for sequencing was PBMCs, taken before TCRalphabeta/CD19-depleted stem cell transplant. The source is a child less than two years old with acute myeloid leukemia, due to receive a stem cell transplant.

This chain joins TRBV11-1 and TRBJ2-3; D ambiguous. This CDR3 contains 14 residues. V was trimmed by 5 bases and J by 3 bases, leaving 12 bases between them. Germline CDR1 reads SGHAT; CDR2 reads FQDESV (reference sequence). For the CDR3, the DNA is TGTGCCAGCAGCCAAAGGTCAGAAACAGATACGCAGTATTTT. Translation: CASSQRSETDTQYF.

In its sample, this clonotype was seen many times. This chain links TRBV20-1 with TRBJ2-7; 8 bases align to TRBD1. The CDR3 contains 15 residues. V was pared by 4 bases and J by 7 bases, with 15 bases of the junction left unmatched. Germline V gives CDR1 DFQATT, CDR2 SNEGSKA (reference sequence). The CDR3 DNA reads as TGCAGTGCTAATAACCGGGACAGGATAGTTCGGGAGCAGTACTTC. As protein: CSANNRDRIVREQYF.

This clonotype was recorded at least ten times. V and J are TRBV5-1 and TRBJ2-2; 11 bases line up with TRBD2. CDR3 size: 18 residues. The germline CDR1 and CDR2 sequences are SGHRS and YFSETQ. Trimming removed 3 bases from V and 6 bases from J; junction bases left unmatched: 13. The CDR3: CASSWDLAGGRLAGELFF. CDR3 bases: TGCGCCAGCAGCTGGGATCTAGCGGGAGGCCGTCTGGCCGGGGAGCTGTTTTTT.

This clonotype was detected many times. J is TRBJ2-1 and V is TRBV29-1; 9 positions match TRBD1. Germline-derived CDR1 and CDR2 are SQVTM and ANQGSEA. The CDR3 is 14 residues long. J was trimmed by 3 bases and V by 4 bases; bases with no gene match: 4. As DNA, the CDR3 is TGCAGCGTTGTACCGGACAGGGGCTACAATGAGCAGTTCTTC. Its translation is CSVVPDRGYNEQFF.

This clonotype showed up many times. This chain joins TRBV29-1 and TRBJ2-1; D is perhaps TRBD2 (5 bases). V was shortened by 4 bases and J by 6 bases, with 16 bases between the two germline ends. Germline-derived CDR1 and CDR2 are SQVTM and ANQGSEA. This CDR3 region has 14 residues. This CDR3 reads CSVGNAGLRNEQFF. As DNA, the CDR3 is TGCAGCGTTGGAAATGCGGGCCTCCGCAATGAGCAGTTCTTC.

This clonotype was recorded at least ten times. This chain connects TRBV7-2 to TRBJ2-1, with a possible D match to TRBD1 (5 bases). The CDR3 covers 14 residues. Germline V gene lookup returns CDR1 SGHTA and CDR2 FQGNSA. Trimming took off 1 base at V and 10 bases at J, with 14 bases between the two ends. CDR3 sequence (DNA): TGTGCCAGCAGCTTAGTGGGGCCCGATCGGGAGCAGTTCTTC. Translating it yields CASSLVGPDREQFF.

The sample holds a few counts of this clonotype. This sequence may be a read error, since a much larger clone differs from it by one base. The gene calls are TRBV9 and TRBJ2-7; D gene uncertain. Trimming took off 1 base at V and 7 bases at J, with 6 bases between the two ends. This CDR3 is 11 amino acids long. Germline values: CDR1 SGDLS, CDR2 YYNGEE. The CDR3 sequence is CASSVSAEQYF. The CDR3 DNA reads TGTGCCAGCAGCGTAAGCGCTGAGCAGTACTTC. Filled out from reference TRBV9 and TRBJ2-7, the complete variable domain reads DSGVTQTPKHLITATGQRVTLRCSPRSGDLSVYWYQQSLDQGLQFLIQYYNGEERAKGNILERFSAQQFPDLHSELNLSSLELGDSALYFCASSVSAEQYFGPGTRLTVT.

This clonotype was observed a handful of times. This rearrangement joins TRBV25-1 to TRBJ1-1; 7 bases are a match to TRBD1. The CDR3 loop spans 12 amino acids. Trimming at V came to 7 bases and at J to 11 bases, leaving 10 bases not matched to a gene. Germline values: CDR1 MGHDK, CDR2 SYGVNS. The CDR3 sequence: CASISAGGLAFF. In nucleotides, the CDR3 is TGTGCCAGCATCTCCGCAGGGGGTTTGGCTTTCTTT.

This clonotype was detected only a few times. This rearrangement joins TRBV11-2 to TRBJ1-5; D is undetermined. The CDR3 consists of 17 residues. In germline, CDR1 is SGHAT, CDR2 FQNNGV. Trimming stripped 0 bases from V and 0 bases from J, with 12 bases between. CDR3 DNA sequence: TGTGCCAGCAGCTTAGAGGGTGGTTCGCATAGCAATCAGCCCCAGCATTTT. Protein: CASSLEGGSHSNQPQHF.

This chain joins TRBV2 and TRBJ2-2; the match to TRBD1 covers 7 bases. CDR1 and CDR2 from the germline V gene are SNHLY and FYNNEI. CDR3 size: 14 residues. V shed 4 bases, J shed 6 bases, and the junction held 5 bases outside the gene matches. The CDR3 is CASSGYRGPGELFF. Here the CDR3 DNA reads TGTGCCAGCAGTGGTTACAGGGGACCCGGGGAGCTGTTTTTT.

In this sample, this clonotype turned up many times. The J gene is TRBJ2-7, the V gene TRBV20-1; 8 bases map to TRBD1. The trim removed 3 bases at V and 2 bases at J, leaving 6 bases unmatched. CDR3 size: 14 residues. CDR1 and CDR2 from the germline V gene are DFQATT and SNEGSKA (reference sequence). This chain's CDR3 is CSARYQGAAYEQYF. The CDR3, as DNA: TGCAGTGCTAGGTACCAGGGGGCGGCCTACGAGCAGTACTTC.

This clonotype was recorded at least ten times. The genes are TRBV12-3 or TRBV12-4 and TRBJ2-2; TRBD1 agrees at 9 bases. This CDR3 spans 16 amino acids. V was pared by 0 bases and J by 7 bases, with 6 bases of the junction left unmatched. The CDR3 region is CASSLALQGAGGELFF. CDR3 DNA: TGTGCCAGCAGTTTAGCCCTACAGGGGGCAGGCGGGGAGCTGTTTTTT.

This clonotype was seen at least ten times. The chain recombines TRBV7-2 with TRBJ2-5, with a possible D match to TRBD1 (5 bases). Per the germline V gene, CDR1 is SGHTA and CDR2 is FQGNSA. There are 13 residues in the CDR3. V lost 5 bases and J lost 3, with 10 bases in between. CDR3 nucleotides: TGTGCCAGCAGCGAAGGACACAAAGAGACCCAGTACTTC. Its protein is CASSEGHKETQYF.

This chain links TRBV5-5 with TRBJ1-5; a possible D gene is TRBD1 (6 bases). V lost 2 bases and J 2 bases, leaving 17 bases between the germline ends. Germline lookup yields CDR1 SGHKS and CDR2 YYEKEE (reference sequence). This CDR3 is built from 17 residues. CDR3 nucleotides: TGTGCCAGCAGCTTTACCTCGGGGGGGCAACGCAATCAGCCCCAGCATTTT. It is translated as CASSFTSGGQRNQPQHF.

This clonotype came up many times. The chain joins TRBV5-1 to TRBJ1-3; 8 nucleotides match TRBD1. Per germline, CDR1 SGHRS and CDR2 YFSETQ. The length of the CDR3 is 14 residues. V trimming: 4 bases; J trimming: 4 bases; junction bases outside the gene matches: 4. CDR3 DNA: TGCGCCAGCAGCCCGGACAGGGTGGGAAACACCATATATTTT. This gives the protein CASSPDRVGNTIYF.

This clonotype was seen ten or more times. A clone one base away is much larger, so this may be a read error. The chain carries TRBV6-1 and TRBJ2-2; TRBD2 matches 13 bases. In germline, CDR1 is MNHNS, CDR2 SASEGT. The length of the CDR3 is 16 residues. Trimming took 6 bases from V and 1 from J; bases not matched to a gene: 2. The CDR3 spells CASRRLAGGNTGELFF. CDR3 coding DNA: TGTGCCAGCAGACGACTAGCGGGAGGGAACACCGGGGAGCTGTTTTTT.

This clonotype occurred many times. In nucleotides, the CDR3 is TGCAGTGCTAGGTTCTACAATGAGCAGTTCTTC. Encoded protein: CSARFYNEQFF. The rearrangement uses TRBV20-1 and TRBJ2-1; the D is unclear. The CDR3 is made up of 11 amino acids. The V gene lost 3 bases and the J gene lost 3 bases, with 3 bases spanning the gap. In germline, CDR1 is DFQATT, CDR2 SNEGSKA (reference sequence).

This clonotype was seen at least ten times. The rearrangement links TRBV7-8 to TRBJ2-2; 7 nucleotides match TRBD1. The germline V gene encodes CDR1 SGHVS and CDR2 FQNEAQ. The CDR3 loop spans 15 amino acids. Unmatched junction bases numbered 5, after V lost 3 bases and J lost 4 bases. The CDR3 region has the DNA TGTGCCAGCAGCTTCAACAGGGGTGGCACCGGGGAGCTGTTTTTT. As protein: CASSFNRGGTGELFF.

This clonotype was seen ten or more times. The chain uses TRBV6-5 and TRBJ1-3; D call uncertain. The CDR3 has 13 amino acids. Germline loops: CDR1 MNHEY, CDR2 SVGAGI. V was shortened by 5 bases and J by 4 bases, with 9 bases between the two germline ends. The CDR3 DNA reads TGTGCCAGCAGTCGCCTAGGCGGAAACACCATATATTTT. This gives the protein CASSRLGGNTIYF.

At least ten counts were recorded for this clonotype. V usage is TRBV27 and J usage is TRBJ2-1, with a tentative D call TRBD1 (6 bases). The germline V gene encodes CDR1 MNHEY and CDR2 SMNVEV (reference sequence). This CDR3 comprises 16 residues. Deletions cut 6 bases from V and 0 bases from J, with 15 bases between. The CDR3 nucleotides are TGTGCCAGCAGACAGGGAATTGATAGCTCCTACAATGAGCAGTTCTTC. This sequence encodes CASRQGIDSSYNEQFF.

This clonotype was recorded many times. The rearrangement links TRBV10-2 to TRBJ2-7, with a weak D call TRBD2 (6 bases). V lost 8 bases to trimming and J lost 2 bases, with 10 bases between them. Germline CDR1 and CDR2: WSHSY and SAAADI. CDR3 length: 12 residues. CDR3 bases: TGCGCCAGCCAGCGGGTCACCTACGAGCAGTACTTC. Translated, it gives CASQRVTYEQYF.

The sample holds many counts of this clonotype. CDR3 nucleotides: TGCAGTGCTGGGGGACTAGCGGCTGAGACGCAGTATTTT. It yields the protein CSAGGLAAETQYF. The chain is built from TRBV20-1 and TRBJ2-3, with 11 bases identical to TRBD2. Germline-derived CDR1 and CDR2 are DFQATT and SNEGSKA (reference sequence). The V and J ends lost 5 bases and 9 bases, in that order; junction bases with no gene match: 7. This CDR3 is 13 amino acids long.

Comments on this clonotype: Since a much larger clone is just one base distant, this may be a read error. The CDR3 bases are TGTGCCAGCAGATCTACCACCGGACAGGGATTCTATAGCTACACCTTC. Amino acid sequence: CASRSTTGQGFYSYTF. The chain recombines TRBV28 with TRBJ1-2; 8 bases fit TRBD1. This CDR3 region has 16 residues. Germline V gene data show CDR1 as MDHEN and CDR2 as SYDVKM.

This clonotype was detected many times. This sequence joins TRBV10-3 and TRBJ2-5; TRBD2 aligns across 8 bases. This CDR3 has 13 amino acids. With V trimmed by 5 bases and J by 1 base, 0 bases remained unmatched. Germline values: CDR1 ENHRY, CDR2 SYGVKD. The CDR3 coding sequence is TGTGCCATCAGTAGCGGGAGCCAAGAGACCCAGTACTTC. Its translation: CAISSGSQETQYF.

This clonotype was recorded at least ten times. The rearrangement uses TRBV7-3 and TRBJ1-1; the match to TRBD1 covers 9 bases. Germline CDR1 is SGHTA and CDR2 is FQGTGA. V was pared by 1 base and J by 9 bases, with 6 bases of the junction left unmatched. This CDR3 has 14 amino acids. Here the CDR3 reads CASSLSPGQGKAFF. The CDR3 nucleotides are TGTGCCAGCAGCTTAAGTCCCGGACAGGGGAAAGCTTTCTTT.

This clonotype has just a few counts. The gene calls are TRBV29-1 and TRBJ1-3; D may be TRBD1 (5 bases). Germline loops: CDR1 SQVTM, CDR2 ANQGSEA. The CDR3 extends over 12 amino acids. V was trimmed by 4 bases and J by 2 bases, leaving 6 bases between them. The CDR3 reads CSVGGAGNTIYF. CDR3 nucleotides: TGCAGCGTTGGGGGGGCTGGAAACACCATATATTTT.